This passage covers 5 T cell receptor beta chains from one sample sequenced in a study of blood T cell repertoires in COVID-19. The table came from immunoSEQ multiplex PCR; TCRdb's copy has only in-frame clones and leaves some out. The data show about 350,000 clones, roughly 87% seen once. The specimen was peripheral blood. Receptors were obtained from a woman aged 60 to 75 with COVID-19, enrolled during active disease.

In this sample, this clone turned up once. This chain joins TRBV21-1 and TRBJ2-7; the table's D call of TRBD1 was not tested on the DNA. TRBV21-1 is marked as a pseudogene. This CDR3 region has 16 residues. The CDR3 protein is CASSKVKDNKTYEQYF. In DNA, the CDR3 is TGTGCCAGCAGCAAAGTTAAGGACAACAAAACCTACGAGCAGTACTTC.

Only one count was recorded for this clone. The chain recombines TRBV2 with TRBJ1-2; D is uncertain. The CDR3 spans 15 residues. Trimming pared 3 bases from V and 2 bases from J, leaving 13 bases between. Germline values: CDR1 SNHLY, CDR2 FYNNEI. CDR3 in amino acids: CASSDGTRRNYGYTF. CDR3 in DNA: TGTGCCAGCAGTGACGGCACACGGAGGAACTATGGCTACACCTTC.

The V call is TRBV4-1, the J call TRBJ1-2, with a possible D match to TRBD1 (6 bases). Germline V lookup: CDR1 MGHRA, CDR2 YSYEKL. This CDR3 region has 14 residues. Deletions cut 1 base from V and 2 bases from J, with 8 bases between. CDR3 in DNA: TGCGCCAGCAGCCAAGTAGACAGGAACTATGGCTACACCTTC. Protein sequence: CASSQVDRNYGYTF.

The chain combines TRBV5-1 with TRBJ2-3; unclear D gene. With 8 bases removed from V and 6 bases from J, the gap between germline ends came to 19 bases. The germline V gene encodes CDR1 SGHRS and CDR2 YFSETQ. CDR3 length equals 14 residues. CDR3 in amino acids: CASTRLSDLDTQYF. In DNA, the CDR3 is TGCGCCAGTACCCGTCTGAGCGATTTGGATACGCAGTATTTT.

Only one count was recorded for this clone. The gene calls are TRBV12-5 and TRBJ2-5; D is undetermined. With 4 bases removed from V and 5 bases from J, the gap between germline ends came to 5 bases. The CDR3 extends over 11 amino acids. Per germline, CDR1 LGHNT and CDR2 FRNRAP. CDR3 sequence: CASGWLETQYF. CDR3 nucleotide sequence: TGTGCTAGTGGTTGGCTGGAGACCCAGTACTTC.